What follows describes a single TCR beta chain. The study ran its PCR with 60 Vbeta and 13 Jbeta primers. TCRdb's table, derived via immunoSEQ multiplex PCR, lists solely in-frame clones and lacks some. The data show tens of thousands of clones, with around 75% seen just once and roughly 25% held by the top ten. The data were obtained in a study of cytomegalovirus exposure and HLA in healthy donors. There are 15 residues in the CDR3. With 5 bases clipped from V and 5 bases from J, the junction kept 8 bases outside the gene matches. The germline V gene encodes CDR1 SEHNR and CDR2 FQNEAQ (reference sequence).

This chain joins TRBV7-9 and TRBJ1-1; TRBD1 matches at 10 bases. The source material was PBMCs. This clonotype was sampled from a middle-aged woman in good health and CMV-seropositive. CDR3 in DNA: TGTGCCAGCAGCCCCCGACAGGGGGCGACGACTGAAGCTTTCTTT. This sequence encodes CASSPRQGATTEAFF.